Shown below are 28 T cell receptor beta chains from a single sample sequenced in a study of T cells in localized non-small cell lung cancer. The protocol was immunoSEQ multiplex PCR, while the TCRdb copy is restricted to in-frame clones and leaves out a portion. The data contain approximately 70,000 clones, roughly 81% of them singletons. The sample consisted of PBMCs, taken before any cancer treatment. The receptor set was obtained from a man aged 40-75 years with stage II lung adenocarcinoma.

V and J are TRBV5-1 and TRBJ2-7; 8 positions match TRBD1. The CDR3 runs 13 residues. With 6 bases clipped from V and 4 bases from J, the junction kept 6 bases outside the gene matches. CDR1 and CDR2 (germline): SGHRS, YFSETQ. The CDR3 sequence is CASKMGQDYEQYF. The CDR3 DNA is TGCGCCAGCAAAATGGGACAGGATTACGAGCAGTACTTC.

This clone was seen a handful of times. The chain links TRBV9 to TRBJ2-5; D gene uncertain. This CDR3 has 15 residues. Deletions cut 0 bases from V and 1 base from J, with 10 bases between. Germline CDR1 and CDR2: SGDLS and YYNGEE. The chain's CDR3 is CASSVGGTFQETQYF. The CDR3 nucleotides are TGTGCCAGCAGCGTAGGAGGCACCTTCCAAGAGACCCAGTACTTC.

This chain links TRBV28 with TRBJ2-7, with 11 nucleotides matching TRBD1. CDR1 and CDR2 (germline): MDHEN, SYDVKM. J lost 7 bases, V lost 11 bases, and 10 bases had no gene match. The CDR3 consists of 13 residues. CDR3 residues: CAARGQGATEQYF. The CDR3 DNA sequence: TGTGCCGCCCGAGGACAGGGGGCGACGGAGCAGTACTTC.

The chain has TRBV5-1 and TRBJ1-1, with D possibly matching TRBD1 (6 bases). The germline V gene encodes CDR1 SGHRS and CDR2 YFSETQ. V lost 4 bases to trimming and J lost 1 base, with 8 bases between them. This CDR3 is 13 amino acids long. CDR3: CASSRGGNTEAFF. CDR3 DNA sequence: TGCGCCAGCAGCCGAGGGGGGAACACTGAAGCTTTCTTT.

V usage is TRBV6-5 and J usage is TRBJ2-2; no firm D call. V was pared by 7 bases and J by 1 base, with 13 bases between. Per the germline V gene, CDR1 is MNHEY and CDR2 is SVGAGI. There are 15 residues in the CDR3. The CDR3 here is CASKLQPENTGELFF. The CDR3 nucleotides read TGTGCCAGCAAGCTCCAACCAGAGAACACCGGGGAGCTGTTTTTT.

The chain links TRBV12-5 to TRBJ2-5, with 12 bases identical to TRBD2. The CDR3 is 16 residues long. The trim removed 6 bases at V and 4 bases at J, leaving 9 bases unmatched. The germline CDR1 and CDR2 sequences are LGHNT and FRNRAP. The CDR3 DNA follows: TGTGCTAGTGGCCAACTAGCGGGAGGTGTGGGAGAGACCCAGTACTTC. Amino acid sequence: CASGQLAGGVGETQYF.

This clone was seen a single time. The CDR3 DNA reads as TGTGCCAGCAGTGAGGGGTTAGCGACCTCCTATAACTATGGCTACACCTTC. Translating gives CASSEGLATSYNYGYTF. This chain links TRBV6-1 with TRBJ1-2; D uncertain. Per the germline V gene, CDR1 is MNHNS and CDR2 is SASEGT. V gave up 3 bases and J gave up 1 base, with 18 bases separating them. The CDR3 is 17 residues long.

The V and J genes are TRBV29-1 and TRBJ2-7, with 7 bases matching TRBD2. This CDR3 has 12 residues. The V gene's germline CDR1 is SQVTM and CDR2 ANQGSEA. V trimming: 6 bases; J trimming: 4 bases; junction bases outside the gene matches: 6. Here the CDR3 reads CSVTGLGYEQYF. In DNA, the CDR3 is TGCAGCGTCACTGGACTAGGTTACGAGCAGTACTTC.

This clone was found a few times. This sample also contains other DNA sequences that code for the same CDR3. The V and J genes are TRBV5-1 and TRBJ2-5; D is uncertain. Trimming shortened V by 0 bases and J by 3 bases, and 0 bases separated the two germline ends. Germline loops: CDR1 SGHRS, CDR2 YFSETQ. This CDR3 spans 11 amino acids. CDR3 sequence (DNA): TGCGCCAGCAGCTTGGAAGAGACCCAGTACTTC. The encoded protein is CASSLEETQYF.

The gene calls are TRBV7-2 and TRBJ1-1; D is ambiguous. The CDR3 totals 19 residues. V lost 5 bases and J 1 base, leaving 26 bases between the germline ends. In germline, CDR1 is SGHTA, CDR2 FQGNSA. The chain's CDR3 is CASSPLPTRAQIPNTEAFF. DNA of the CDR3: TGTGCCAGCAGCCCTTTACCCACTCGGGCCCAAATACCGAACACTGAAGCTTTCTTT.

The V call is TRBV10-1, the J call TRBJ2-2; tentatively, D is TRBD2 (5 bases). Deletions cut 6 bases from V and 3 bases from J, with 8 bases between. Germline V gene lookup returns CDR1 WNHNN and CDR2 SYGVQD (reference sequence). The CDR3 is made up of 13 amino acids. The CDR3 region has the DNA TGCGCCAGCAGCGGAGGCCACACCGGGGAGCTGTTTTTT. Translating gives CASSGGHTGELFF.

In this sample, this clone turned up many times. The chain is built from TRBV29-1 and TRBJ1-2; weak D call: TRBD1 (5 bases). The CDR3 spans 11 residues. Trimming took off 7 bases at V and 8 bases at J, with 14 bases between the two ends. Germline CDR1 reads SQVTM; CDR2 reads ANQGSEA. CDR3 residues: CSAERGSGYTF. The CDR3 coding sequence is TGCAGCGCCGAGAGGGGTTCGGGCTACACCTTC.

DNA for the CDR3: TGCGCCAGCAGCTTGGACAGGGGGCGAGGAAAACTGTTTTTT. This codes for CASSLDRGRGKLFF. V is TRBV5-1 and J is TRBJ1-4; 9 nucleotides line up with TRBD1. Germline CDR1 SGHRS, CDR2 YFSETQ. V gave up 0 bases and J gave up 10 bases; unmatched junction bases: 4. The CDR3 spans 14 residues. Complete variable domain (other parts from reference TRBV5-1 and TRBJ1-4): KAGVTQTPRYLIKTRGQQVTLSCSPISGHRSVSWYQQTPGQGLQFLFEYFSETQRNKGNFPGRFSGRQFSNSRSEMNVSTLELGDSALYLCASSLDRGRGKLFFGSGTQLSVL.

J is TRBJ2-3 and V is TRBV6-1, with D possibly matching TRBD2 (6 bases). The CDR3 is 18 amino acids. V lost 4 bases and J 2 bases, leaving 22 bases between the germline ends. From germline, CDR1 is MNHNS and CDR2 SASEGT. CDR3 bases: TGTGCCAGCAGTGGAGAAGATGTAGGACTATGGATCACAGATACGCAGTATTTT. Protein sequence: CASSGEDVGLWITDTQYF.

The V call is TRBV15, the J call TRBJ2-1; 11 bases are shared with TRBD1. Germline-derived CDR1 and CDR2 are LNHNV and YYDKDF (reference sequence). This CDR3 comprises 13 residues. V was pared by 6 bases and J by 6 bases, with 1 base of the junction left unmatched. The CDR3 reads CATRDRGRNEQFF. The DNA for the CDR3 is TGTGCCACCAGGGACAGGGGGCGCAATGAGCAGTTCTTC.

The V gene is TRBV6-5, the J gene TRBJ2-7; 8 nucleotides match TRBD1. In germline, CDR1 is MNHEY, CDR2 SVGAGI. The V segment lost 1 base and the J segment 1 base; nucleotides outside the gene matches: 6. The CDR3 loop spans 16 amino acids. The CDR3 sequence is CASSYYRTGNSYEQYF. CDR3 DNA: TGTGCCAGCAGTTACTATCGGACAGGGAATTCCTACGAGCAGTACTTC.

The chain carries TRBV9 and TRBJ2-4; TRBD1 matches 8 bases. The CDR3 consists of 14 residues. Looked up from germline, CDR1 is SGDLS and CDR2 is YYNGEE. Unmatched junction bases numbered 5, after V lost 0 bases and J lost 9 bases. CDR3 protein: CASSVASGGRIQYF. Written as DNA, the CDR3 is TGTGCCAGCAGCGTAGCTTCAGGGGGCCGCATTCAGTACTTC.

The chain recombines TRBV6-5 with TRBJ2-3; 7 positions agree with TRBD1. Trimming removed 0 bases from V and 3 bases from J; junction bases left unmatched: 6. The CDR3 runs to 16 residues. Per the germline V gene, CDR1 is MNHEY and CDR2 is SVGAGI. Written as DNA, the CDR3 is TGTGCCAGCAGTTACTCGAACAGGGGTACGACAGATACGCAGTATTTT. Translated: CASSYSNRGTTDTQYF.

This clone has just one count. V and J are TRBV10-2 and TRBJ1-5; D is uncertain. The CDR3 is 13 residues long. V was pared by 3 bases and J by 4 bases, with 7 bases between. Germline lookup yields CDR1 WSHSY and CDR2 SAAADI. The CDR3 sequence is CASSDSLNQPQHF. The CDR3 DNA is TGCGCCAGCAGTGACAGTTTGAATCAGCCCCAGCATTTT.

The rearrangement joins TRBV2 to TRBJ2-7; 9 positions match TRBD1. Trimming cost V 7 bases and J 0 bases; bases outside gene matches: 13. The CDR3 consists of 17 residues. Per the germline V gene, CDR1 is SNHLY and CDR2 is FYNNEI. The chain's CDR3 is CASNPAGTGTSSYEQYF. The CDR3 nucleotides read TGTGCCAGCAATCCAGCAGGGACAGGGACGAGCTCCTACGAGCAGTACTTC.

The CDR3 region has the DNA TGTGCCAGCAGGACGGACAGGGGCGCGGGGCAGCCCCAGCATTTT. Protein sequence: CASRTDRGAGQPQHF. The chain employs TRBV6-1 and TRBJ1-5, with 9 bases that match TRBD1. Germline V gives CDR1 MNHNS, CDR2 SASEGT. V gave up 6 bases and J gave up 7 bases; unmatched junction bases: 10. CDR3 length equals 15 residues.

This chain uses TRBV5-6 with TRBJ2-1, with 10 positions matching TRBD2. This CDR3 has 16 amino acids. The V gene end was trimmed by 0 bases and the J gene end by 11 bases; junction bases not matched to a gene: 11. CDR1 and CDR2 from the germline V gene are SGHDT and YYEEEE. The CDR3 region has the DNA TGTGCCAGCAGCTTGGAGGCTCTAGCGGGAGAGGGGAAGCAGTTCTTC. Protein sequence: CASSLEALAGEGKQFF.

The V call is TRBV5-7, the J call TRBJ1-2; tentative D call: TRBD1 (6 bases). TRBV5-7 falls under the ORF class, with uncertain function. The CDR3 extends over 17 amino acids. V was trimmed by 2 bases and J by 2 bases, leaving 19 bases between them. CDR3 region: CASSFSGGLNGNYGYTF. For the CDR3, the DNA is TGTGCCAGCAGCTTTTCGGGGGGCTTAAACGGGAACTATGGCTACACCTTC.

This chain connects TRBV4-1 to TRBJ1-1; a weak D match, TRBD1 (5 bases). The CDR3 length is 15 residues. V was shortened by 2 bases and J by 4 bases, with 14 bases between the two germline ends. Germline CDR1 reads MGHRA; CDR2 reads YSYEKL. DNA for the CDR3: TGCGCCAGCAGCCAACAGTTAGGGGTAACCACTGAAGCTTTCTTT. The encoded protein is CASSQQLGVTTEAFF.

The V and J genes are TRBV9 and TRBJ2-5; 11 bases are a match to TRBD1. CDR1 is SGDLS, CDR2 YYNGEE, per germline. This CDR3 region has 15 residues. Unmatched junction bases numbered 6, after V lost 3 bases and J lost 5 bases. CDR3 in amino acids: CASSGGQGVLETQYF. CDR3 in DNA: TGTGCCAGCAGCGGGGGACAGGGGGTTTTGGAGACCCAGTACTTC.

The chain joins TRBV19 to TRBJ2-2; perhaps TRBD2 as D (5 bases). Germline-derived CDR1 and CDR2 are LNHDA and SQIVND (reference sequence). Trimming pared 7 bases from V and 6 bases from J, leaving 24 bases between. The CDR3 has 17 amino acids. CDR3 residues: CASTLEGRRTYAGELFF. The DNA of the CDR3 is TGTGCCAGTACCCTCGAGGGAAGGAGAACATACGCCGGGGAGCTGTTTTTT.

This chain's CDR3 is CASSYRDSLEKLFF. For the CDR3, the DNA is TGTGCCAGCAGTTACCGGGACAGCCTCGAAAAACTGTTTTTT. The chain combines TRBV5-5 with TRBJ1-4, with 7 bases matching TRBD1. Germline loops: CDR1 SGHKS, CDR2 YYEKEE (reference sequence). V was clipped by 5 bases and J by 8 bases; unmatched bases: 9. This CDR3 has 14 amino acids.

This chain links TRBV6-1 with TRBJ2-7, with 8 bases lining up with TRBD2. CDR1 MNHNS and CDR2 SASEGT come from the germline V gene. Unmatched junction bases numbered 9, after V lost 2 bases and J lost 6 bases. The CDR3 is 15 residues long. The CDR3 spells CASSERSGRWSEQYF. CDR3 bases: TGTGCCAGCAGTGAACGGAGCGGGAGATGGTCCGAGCAGTACTTC.